The clone carrying this T cell receptor (beta chain) was picked up a small number of times. CDR3 size: 15 residues. Germline V gene sequence: CDR1 SGHNT, CDR2 YENEEA. With 5 bases clipped from V and 2 bases from J, the junction kept 4 bases outside the gene matches. Treatment: randomized to nivolumab then ipilimumab (arm A) or the reverse (arm B). Clones were sequenced by immunoSEQ multiplex PCR, and TCRdb holds only the in-frame ones, with some missing. The sample shows 6,000 or so clones, around 21% of them seen only once. The data belong to a study of sequential checkpoint blockade in melanoma. At the level of the study: Arm A got nivolumab then ipilimumab; arm B the reverse, 1:1.

This chain uses TRBV11-3 with TRBJ2-2; 8 bases are shared with TRBD1. Material: tumor tissue (inferred from file names), obtained from a patient given nivolumab and ipilimumab in sequence. The source of this sequence is a human donor with melanoma. DNA for the CDR3: TGTGCCAGCAGCCAGGGGGCGGTTAACACCGGGGAGCTGTTTTTT. Translated: CASSQGAVNTGELFF.